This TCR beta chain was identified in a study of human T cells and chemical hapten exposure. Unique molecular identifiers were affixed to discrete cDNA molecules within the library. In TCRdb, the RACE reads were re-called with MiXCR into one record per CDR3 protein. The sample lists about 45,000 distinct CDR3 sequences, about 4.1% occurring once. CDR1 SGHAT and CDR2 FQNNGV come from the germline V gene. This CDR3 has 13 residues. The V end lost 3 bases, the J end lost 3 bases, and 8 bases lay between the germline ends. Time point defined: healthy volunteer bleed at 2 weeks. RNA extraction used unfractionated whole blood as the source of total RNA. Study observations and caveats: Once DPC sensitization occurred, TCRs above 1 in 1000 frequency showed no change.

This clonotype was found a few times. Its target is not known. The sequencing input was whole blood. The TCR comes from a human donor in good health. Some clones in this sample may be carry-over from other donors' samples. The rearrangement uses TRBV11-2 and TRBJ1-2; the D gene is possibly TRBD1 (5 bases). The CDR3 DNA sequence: TGTGCCAGCAGCTTGGGGGAAGACTATGGCTACACCTTC. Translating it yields CASSLGEDYGYTF.